Listed here are 3 T cell receptor beta chains from one sample, sequenced in a study of T cells in Graves' hyperthyroidism and ophthalmopathy. The TCR beta CDR3 regions underwent amplification using RNA transcripts as the source. Using the HTBI primer set, a first-round RT-PCR was run on the TCR CDR3. Via MiXCR, TCRdb re-called the multiplex PCR reads, giving one row per CDR3 protein. The table lists hundreds of thousands of distinct CDR3 sequences, 15% to 20% of them singletons. Source material: blood. The receptors here all came from a woman in her twenties or thirties with Graves' hyperthyroidism.

This clonotype was found many times. The chain uses TRBV28 and TRBJ1-1, with D perhaps matching TRBD1 (6 bases). Looked up from germline, CDR1 is MDHEN and CDR2 is SYDVKM. V gave up 3 bases and J gave up 4 bases, with 12 bases separating them. CDR3 length: 14 residues. CDR3 amino acids: CASSFRGAVTEAFF. CDR3 coding DNA: TGTGCCAGCAGTTTTAGGGGGGCGGTCACTGAAGCTTTCTTT.

As to this clonotype: This may stem from a read error, because a much larger clone lies one nucleotide away. V usage is TRBV2 and J usage is TRBJ1-2; D is undetermined. The CDR3 runs to 13 residues. The germline gives CDR1 SNHLY, CDR2 FYNNEI. Here the CDR3 reads CASSWGANCGYTF. CDR3 sequence (DNA): TGTGCCAGCAGCTGGGGAGCTAACTGTGGCTACACCTTC.

In its sample, this clonotype was seen a few times. CDR3 amino acids: CASPSGAHSGGDTQYF. CDR3 bases: TGTGCCAGCCCCTCGGGGGCACACAGCGGCGGAGATACGCAGTATTTT. The V and J genes are TRBV6-1 and TRBJ2-3; D is perhaps TRBD1 or TRBD2 (6 bases each). The CDR3 spans 16 residues. Trimming removed 8 bases at V and 5 bases at J, with 23 bases between. Germline-derived CDR1 and CDR2 are MNHNS and SASEGT.